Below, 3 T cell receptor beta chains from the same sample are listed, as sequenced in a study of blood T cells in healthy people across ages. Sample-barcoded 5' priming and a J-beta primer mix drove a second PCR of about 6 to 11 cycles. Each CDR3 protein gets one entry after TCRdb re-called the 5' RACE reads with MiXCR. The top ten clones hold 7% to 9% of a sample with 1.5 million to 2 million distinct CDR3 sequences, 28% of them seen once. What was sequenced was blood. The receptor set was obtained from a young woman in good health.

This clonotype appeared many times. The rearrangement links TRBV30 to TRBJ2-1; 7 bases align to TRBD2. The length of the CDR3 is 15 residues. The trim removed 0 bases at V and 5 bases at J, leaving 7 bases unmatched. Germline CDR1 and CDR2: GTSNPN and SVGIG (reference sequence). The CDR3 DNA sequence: TGTGCCTGGAGTGTAGGGCTAGCGGAGAACAATGAGCAGTTCTTC. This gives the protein CAWSVGLAENNEQFF.

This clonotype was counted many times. CDR3 sequence (DNA): TGTGCCATCAAAGTTACGGGTCAAGAGACCCAGTACTTC. Its protein is CAIKVTGQETQYF. This chain connects TRBV10-3 to TRBJ2-5; no clear D gene. CDR3 size: 13 residues. V was clipped by 7 bases and J by 2 bases, with 11 bases between them. Looked up from germline, CDR1 is ENHRY and CDR2 is SYGVKD.

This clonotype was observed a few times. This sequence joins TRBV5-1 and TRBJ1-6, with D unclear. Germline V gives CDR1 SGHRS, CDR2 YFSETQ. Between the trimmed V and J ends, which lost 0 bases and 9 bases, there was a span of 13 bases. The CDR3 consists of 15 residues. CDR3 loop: CASSLVPEGTSPLHF. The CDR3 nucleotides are TGCGCCAGCAGCTTGGTTCCCGAAGGTACTTCACCCCTCCACTTT.